This entry lists 18 T cell receptor beta chains sequenced from one sample in a study of cytomegalovirus exposure and HLA in healthy donors. It was with 60 Vbeta and 13 Jbeta primers that the PCR ran. The assay was immunoSEQ multiplex PCR, and TCRdb's table has in-frame clones only and misses some. The table lists hundreds of thousands of clones, over 65% of them singletons. Sequencing was carried out using PBMCs. These receptors were obtained from a man between 18 and 35 years old in good health and CMV-seronegative.

J is TRBJ2-7 and V is TRBV7-8, with D perhaps TRBD2 (5 bases). The CDR3 runs to 15 residues. Germline V gene sequence: CDR1 SGHVS, CDR2 FQNEAQ. V lost 5 bases, J lost 3 bases, and 17 bases lay in between. The CDR3 protein is CASSPPERLGYEQYF. CDR3 sequence (DNA): TGTGCCAGCAGCCCCCCTGAGCGGTTGGGCTACGAGCAGTACTTC.

The J gene is TRBJ1-3, the V gene TRBV28; 7 bases line up with TRBD1. V lost 5 bases and J lost 4; bases outside the gene matches: 2. The CDR3 runs 13 residues. In germline, CDR1 is MDHEN, CDR2 SYDVKM. The CDR3 nucleotides read TGTGCCAGCAGTCCGACAGGGGGAAACACCATATATTTT. It codes for CASSPTGGNTIYF.

The chain employs TRBV30 and TRBJ1-5, with D perhaps TRBD1 (6 bases). The V end lost 2 bases, the J end lost 1 base, and 12 bases lay between the germline ends. The length of the CDR3 is 15 residues. Per germline, CDR1 GTSNPN and CDR2 SVGIG (reference sequence). The CDR3 DNA is TGTGCCTGGAGTAGGGGGTTGGGAAGCAATCAGCCCCAGCATTTT. Its protein product is CAWSRGLGSNQPQHF.

J is TRBJ1-1 and V is TRBV28, with 7 positions matching TRBD1. After removal of 8 bases from V and 1 base from J, the junction contained 10 bases not matched to a gene. The CDR3 spans 15 residues. Looked up from germline, CDR1 is MDHEN and CDR2 is SYDVKM. This CDR3 is CASRPHYRGNTEAFF. The CDR3 DNA reads as TGTGCCAGCCGACCCCATTACAGGGGGAACACTGAAGCTTTCTTT.

This chain connects TRBV7-3 to TRBJ1-1; a possible D gene is TRBD1 (6 bases). CDR3 length: 13 residues. From germline, CDR1 is SGHTA and CDR2 FQGTGA. Trimming stripped 6 bases from V and 10 bases from J, with 18 bases between. The CDR3 region is CASRPQMGGRAFF. CDR3 coding DNA: TGTGCCAGCAGACCCCAAATGGGGGGGCGAGCTTTCTTT.

The V and J genes are TRBV6-4 and TRBJ2-3, with 8 bases fitting TRBD2. The CDR3 is 16 amino acids. Germline loops: CDR1 MRHNA, CDR2 SNTAGT. With V trimmed by 0 bases and J by 4 bases, 6 bases remained unmatched. The CDR3 DNA reads as TGTGCCAGCAGTGACTCGAGCGGGAGTTGGGCAGATACGCAGTATTTT. Translation: CASSDSSGSWADTQYF.

V and J are TRBV15 and TRBJ2-5, with D possibly being TRBD1 (7 bases). Germline CDR1 reads LNHNV; CDR2 reads YYDKDF (reference sequence). This CDR3 region has 14 residues. V gave up 1 base and J gave up 10 bases, with 16 bases separating them. CDR3 nucleotides: TGTGCCACCAGCAGAGTGGCAGGGGGGATCGACCAGTACTTC. Translation: CATSRVAGGIDQYF.

V usage is TRBV7-9 and J usage is TRBJ2-5; 7 bases agree with TRBD2. V was pared by 6 bases and J by 2 bases, with 3 bases of the junction left unmatched. The CDR3 totals 13 residues. CDR1 is SEHNR, CDR2 FQNEAQ, per germline (reference sequence). CDR3 sequence: CASRPGGQETQYF. CDR3 in DNA: TGTGCCAGCAGGCCCGGGGGGCAAGAGACCCAGTACTTC.

V and J are TRBV27 and TRBJ2-5, with 8 positions matching TRBD1. The end of the DNA aligns better with TRBJ2-7, so the J call may be wrong. The germline V gene has CDR1 MNHEY and CDR2 SMNVEV (reference sequence). The CDR3 contains 15 residues. This CDR3 is CASSWGTQGVGEQYF. The CDR3 DNA sequence: TGTGCCAGCAGTTGGGGGACACAGGGGGTCGGCGAGCAGTACTTC.

V usage is TRBV28 and J usage is TRBJ1-5; tentative D call: TRBD1 (5 bases). V lost 5 bases and J lost 4, with 12 bases in between. The CDR3 is made up of 14 amino acids. From germline, CDR1 is MDHEN and CDR2 SYDVKM. The CDR3: CASSPGRGNQPQHF. CDR3 nucleotides: TGTGCCAGCAGTCCAGGAAGGGGTAATCAGCCCCAGCATTTT.

This clone was recorded a few times. V and J are TRBV6-1 and TRBJ1-5; D is ambiguous. Trimming took off 4 bases at V and 0 bases at J, with 10 bases between the two ends. This CDR3 comprises 15 residues. The germline V gene encodes CDR1 MNHNS and CDR2 SASEGT. The CDR3 spells CASSGSSYSNQPQHF. CDR3 coding DNA: TGTGCCAGCAGTGGATCATCCTATAGCAATCAGCCCCAGCATTTT.

This clone has only a few counts. The chain has TRBV19 and TRBJ1-1; D unresolved. The V end lost 4 bases, the J end lost 2 bases, and 8 bases lay between the germline ends. The V gene's germline CDR1 is LNHDA and CDR2 SQIVND (reference sequence). The CDR3 covers 13 residues. DNA for the CDR3: TGTGCCAGTAGTAATGGCCCTAACACTGAAGCTTTCTTT. Residues: CASSNGPNTEAFF.

V gene TRBV6-5 combines with J gene TRBJ2-7; D unresolved. Germline V gene data show CDR1 as MNHEY and CDR2 as SVGAGI. The V end lost 0 bases, the J end lost 5 bases, and 14 bases lay between the germline ends. CDR3 length: 15 amino acids. This chain's CDR3 is CASSYSFGDGNEQYF. DNA for the CDR3: TGTGCCAGCAGTTACTCATTCGGAGACGGCAACGAGCAGTACTTC.

The gene calls are TRBV6-4 and TRBJ1-2; 8 bases are a match to TRBD1. The germline V gene has CDR1 MRHNA and CDR2 SNTAGT. The CDR3 runs to 13 residues. Trimming at V came to 3 bases and at J to 12 bases, leaving 9 bases not matched to a gene. The CDR3 region is CASSEQQGGGHTF. The CDR3, as DNA: TGTGCCAGCAGTGAACAACAGGGGGGCGGCCACACCTTC.

This clone was seen once. The V gene is TRBV18, the J gene TRBJ1-1; D is possibly TRBD1 (6 bases). The germline V gene has CDR1 KGHSH and CDR2 LQKENI. V lost 6 bases and J lost 1, with 9 bases in between. This CDR3 region has 13 residues. The CDR3 loop is CASSSGQNTEAFF. In DNA form, the CDR3 reads TGTGCCAGCTCGTCGGGACAGAACACTGAAGCTTTCTTT.

On this clone: Germline and junction disagree at one end, which may indicate a read error. This chain joins TRBV5-4 and TRBJ2-5; 7 bases match TRBD1. The germline gives CDR1 SGHNT, CDR2 YYREEE (reference sequence). This CDR3 comprises 16 residues. The DNA for the CDR3 is TGTGCCACCAGCCCGAGGGGGCAGGGCAGGGTAGAGACCCAGTACTTC. Translating it yields CATSPRGQGRVETQYF.

V usage is TRBV6-1 and J usage is TRBJ1-1; 8 nucleotides agree with TRBD1. With 3 bases clipped from V and 3 bases from J, the junction kept 9 bases outside the gene matches. Germline-derived CDR1 and CDR2 are MNHNS and SASEGT. CDR3 length equals 16 residues. The CDR3: CASSESAGGEDTEAFF. The CDR3 nucleotides read TGTGCCAGCAGTGAGTCCGCAGGGGGCGAGGACACTGAAGCTTTCTTT.

The V gene is TRBV5-4, the J gene TRBJ2-5; TRBD2 agrees at 14 bases. The J call could be wrong; TRBJ2-7 is a better fit for the DNA end. CDR1 and CDR2 from the germline V gene are SGHNT and YYREEE (reference sequence). The CDR3 runs to 15 residues. CDR3 DNA: TGTGCCAGCAGCTCGGGGACTAGCGGGAGAACCGAGCAGTACTTC. The encoded protein is CASSSGTSGRTEQYF.